Sequencing of this T cell receptor beta chain was carried out in a study of cytomegalovirus exposure and HLA in healthy donors. Study information: Counted in an early data release were tens of millions of unique TCRs from HLA-typed donors. Regarding the study as a whole: In vitro confirmation showed a few CMV-associated chains to be CMV antigen specific.

About this clone: Its antigen is unknown.

PCR primers comprised 60 Vbeta and 13 Jbeta primers. Assay: immunoSEQ multiplex PCR; the TCRdb copy retains only in-frame clones and omits some. Among under 150,000 clones listed, roughly 82% were seen once. V trimming: 5 bases; J trimming: 3 bases; junction bases outside the gene matches: 2. The germline CDR1 and CDR2 sequences are SGHVS and FQNEAQ. This CDR3 spans 15 amino acids. This TCR derives from a male donor in good health and CMV-seropositive. The genes are TRBV7-8 and TRBJ2-1, with TRBD2 matching 12 bases. The sequenced sample was PBMCs. CDR3: CASSATSGSYNEQFF. The CDR3 nucleotides are TGTGCCAGCAGCGCGACTAGCGGGAGCTACAATGAGCAGTTCTTC.